This T cell receptor beta chain was identified during a study of T cell responses to AZD1222 COVID-19 vaccine (TCRdb year 2021). The study in broad terms: AZD1222 recipients whose second dose came at about 4 weeks and those whose second dose came at about 12 weeks were combined into one group, since spike-specific TCR depth and breadth did not differ between the two schedules. A total of about 230 trial participants underwent TCR sequencing, of whom some 210 received two doses of AZD1222 and about 26 received two doses of the MenACWY control vaccine. Enrollment into the trials was organized by age into subgroups of 18-55, 56-69 and 70-plus years, and those subgroups contained approximately 160, 26 and 62 TCR-sequenced participants, respectively.

The CDR3 regions of human TCRbeta chains were analyzed by immunosequencing. Turning to the authors' computational methods: Repertoire TCRs were checked for matches against a reference library of SARS-CoV-2-specific TCRs that had been generated using the MIRA antigen-specificity platform. Breadth meant the fraction of unique TCRs that were SARS-CoV-2-associated, whereas depth meant the fraction of total T cells that were SARS-CoV-2-associated. Each spike-specific TCR was assigned to its reactive spike region and to a CD4 or CD8 class using the MIRA data. Log10-transformed breadth and depth values were compared by one-way ANOVA with Sidak's multiple comparisons tests. This immuneACCESS table, as held by TCRdb, lists in-frame sequences with V and J called but not all clones. Of the missing ones, under half trace to an unresolved V gene in checked studies; the others have no known cause. The D gene and trimming were derived from the DNA, and the V and J assignments and clone size from that table. The table for this sample lists around 33,000 clones; 80% to 95% of them were counted only once. About 48% of the sample is in the top ten clones.

Overall study results and their limits: Participants were mostly white British and included more females than males, and it was suggested by the authors that clonal diversity may have been underestimated. CD4 TCRs associated with the vaccine covered the entire spike protein, and the dominant responses were in regions 160-218 and 743-854. Conclusions about previously exposed vaccinees are limited because only six or seven AZD1222 recipients were SARS-CoV-2 seropositive at baseline. In the small 56-69-year group, the increase in depth fell short of significance, most likely because of low power. Nearly half of unique spike-specific TCRs reportedly recognized epitopes outside regions mutated in the B.1.351 and B.1.1.7 variants. After two AZD1222 doses, both the breadth and the depth of spike-specific TCRs were significantly higher than at day 0 and than in MenACWY recipients. Because no day 14 peak-response samples were available, repertoires were characterized only after the peak T cell response.

V is pruned by 2 bases and J by 0 bases, leaving 4 bases of the junction without a gene match. According to the germline V gene, CDR1 reads SGDLS and CDR2 reads YYNGEE. The CDR3, cysteine through phenylalanine, is 17 amino acids long. Only the CDR3 DNA is retained, 51 bases long and in frame from the first base. In the case of this clone: Its antigen is currently not known. Per-base qualities were not stored, and no clone one base away is much larger.

Reading the label with the study, this specimen's time point is: baseline before first vaccination. Vaccinee samples came from UK trials COV001 and COV002, including a single-blind randomized controlled phase 2/3 trial of AZD1222 (ChAdOx1 nCoV-19) in healthy adults. Trial participant PBMC samples were collected at day 0 and day 28 after the second dose for TCRbeta chain sequencing. The input for sequencing was peripheral blood, taken on day 0 of AZD1222 vaccination. The clonotype originates from an adult in good health. The chain was built from TRBV9 and TRBJ2-3; TRBD2 fits 12 bases in the junction. The bases read TGTGCCAGCAGCGTGGAAACTAGCGGGGGGAGCACAGATACGCAGTATTTT. It encodes CASSVETSGGSTDTQYF.